The TCR beta chain under discussion was sequenced for a study of early T cells in non-severe SARS-CoV-2 infection. Study-level findings and limits: VDJdb-based annotation leaned toward anti-spike CD8 responses and missed private and CD4 specificities.

V lost 7 bases to trimming and J lost 4 bases, with 17 bases between them. The CDR3 contains 13 residues. Germline V gene data show CDR1 as DFQATT and CDR2 as SNEGSKA (reference sequence). Regarding this clonotype: The antigen is undetermined.

In TCRdb, the 5' RACE reads were re-called with MiXCR into one record per CDR3 protein. Found here are fewer than 75,000 distinct CDR3 sequences, 20% to 25% of them singletons; the top ten hold 16%. This clonotype was obtained from an adult who was a healthcare worker with PCR-confirmed SARS-CoV-2 infection or an uninfected control (not recorded which). The J gene is TRBJ2-7, the V gene TRBV20-1; D could derive from TRBD1 or TRBD2 (5 bases each). The sample here was whole blood, taken at baseline. The CDR3 protein is CSVTDGALYEQYF. In nucleotides, the CDR3 is TGCAGTGTCACGGACGGGGCTCTATACGAGCAGTACTTC.